This T cell receptor beta chain was recorded in a study of blood T cell repertoires in COVID-19. Study-level information: Researchers got acute and convalescent COVID-19 samples from the United States, Italy and Spain. T cells, B-cell-depleted T cells, or PBMCs provided the cDNA or gDNA that served as material.

Original processing notes: Reference gene primer amplification gave nucleated cell count estimates. The method was immunoSEQ multiplex PCR; TCRdb's version includes in-frame clones alone and lacks a portion of them. The DNA gave D and trimming, while V, J and clone size come from that table. The sample records fewer than 50,000 clones, approximately 82% being singletons. Trimming removed 0 bases from V and 9 bases from J, with 27 bases in between. The CDR3 is made up of 20 amino acids. Germline V CDR1 and CDR2: MNHEY, SMNVEV (reference sequence). Sequencing was carried out using peripheral blood. The clonotype was recovered from a woman aged 80 or over with active or convalescent COVID-19. The chain has TRBV27 and TRBJ1-6, with D possibly being TRBD1 (5 bases). In nucleotides, the CDR3 is TGTGCCAGCAGTTTATCACGACCGTTCCGTTCGACAGATTCCGGTTCACCCCTCCACTTT. It encodes CASSLSRPFRSTDSGSPLHF.